The following is a T cell receptor beta chain sequence with its context. Its antigen is as yet unknown. This sample was included in a study of T cell responses to AZD1222 COVID-19 vaccine. Broader study findings: Targeting of unmutated variant regions was reportedly seen in nearly half of spike-specific TCRs.

The protocol was immunoSEQ multiplex PCR, while the TCRdb copy is restricted to in-frame clones and leaves out a portion. The sample contains approximately 180,000 clones, approximately 86% of which appear only once. J was trimmed by 4 bases and V by 0 bases; bases with no gene match: 2. CDR1 is WSHSY, CDR2 SAAADI, per germline. The CDR3 length is 16 residues. The rearrangement uses TRBV10-2 and TRBJ1-5, with 11 bases fitting TRBD1. This specimen was peripheral blood, taken on day 0 of AZD1222 vaccination. This TCR came from an adult in good health. The CDR3 region is CASSESGQGANQPQHF. DNA of the CDR3: TGCGCCAGCAGTGAGTCCGGACAGGGGGCAAATCAGCCCCAGCATTTT.